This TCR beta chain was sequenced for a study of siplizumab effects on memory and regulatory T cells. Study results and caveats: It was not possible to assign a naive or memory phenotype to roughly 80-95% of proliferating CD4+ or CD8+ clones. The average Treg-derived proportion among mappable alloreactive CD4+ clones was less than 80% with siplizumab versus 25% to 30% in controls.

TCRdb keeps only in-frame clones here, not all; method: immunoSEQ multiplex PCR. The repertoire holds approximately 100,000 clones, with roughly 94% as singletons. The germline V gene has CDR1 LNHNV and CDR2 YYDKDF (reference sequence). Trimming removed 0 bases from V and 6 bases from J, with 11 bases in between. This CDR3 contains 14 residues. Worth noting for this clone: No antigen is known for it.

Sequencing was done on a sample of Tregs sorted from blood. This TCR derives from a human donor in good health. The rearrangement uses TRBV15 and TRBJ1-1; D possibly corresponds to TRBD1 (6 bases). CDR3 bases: TGTGCCACCAGCAGAGAGGGGGCGCGGGCTGAAGCTTTCTTT. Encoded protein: CATSREGARAEAFF. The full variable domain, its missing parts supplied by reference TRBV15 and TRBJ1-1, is DAMVIQNPRYQVTQFGKPVTLSCSQTLNHNVMYWYQQKSSQAPKLLFHYYDKDFNNEADTPDNFQSRRPNTSFCFLDIRSPGLGDTAMYLCATSREGARAEAFFGQGTRLTVV.